The next 12 T cell receptor beta chains were all read from a single sample in a study of blood T cell repertoires in COVID-19. The data were produced by immunoSEQ multiplex PCR, yet TCRdb's version contains in-frame clones alone and is incomplete. This sample has about 260,000 clones, with around nine tenths found just once. The specimen was peripheral blood. Receptors were obtained from a woman aged 60-75 years with COVID-19, enrolled during active disease.

This chain uses TRBV5-8 with TRBJ2-7; D may be TRBD2 (6 bases). Germline values: CDR1 SGHTS, CDR2 YDEGEE. This CDR3 is 13 amino acids long. V gave up 4 bases and J gave up 0 bases, with 8 bases separating them. The CDR3 DNA sequence: TGTGCCAGCAGCGGGACTGTCTCCTACGAGCAGTACTTC. Its translation is CASSGTVSYEQYF.

Only one count was recorded for this clone. The chain recombines TRBV5-5 with TRBJ2-1; 9 bases line up with TRBD1. After removal of 0 bases from V and 1 base from J, the junction contained 5 bases not matched to a gene. Per the germline V gene, CDR1 is SGHKS and CDR2 is YYEKEE (reference sequence). The CDR3 has 17 amino acids. The CDR3 is CASSLAGGQGSYNEQFF. In DNA form, the CDR3 reads TGTGCCAGCAGCTTGGCCGGAGGACAGGGGTCCTACAATGAGCAGTTCTTC.

The V and J genes are TRBV7-9 and TRBJ2-2, with TRBD1 matching over 7 bases. Germline V gene data show CDR1 as SEHNR and CDR2 as FQNEAQ (reference sequence). J gave up 4 bases and V 4 bases, and 15 bases lay outside the gene matches. CDR3 length: 18 amino acids. The CDR3 bases are TGTGCCAGCAGCTCTCCTACAGGGGAGTCCTTAGGCACCGGGGAGCTGTTTTTT. Its translation is CASSSPTGESLGTGELFF.

V and J are TRBV10-3 and TRBJ2-6; TRBD2 might be the D (6 bases). V lost 0 bases and J lost 2, with 8 bases in between. The CDR3 length is 16 residues. Germline loops: CDR1 ENHRY, CDR2 SYGVKD. The DNA for the CDR3 is TGTGCCATCAGTGAGTCCTCGGGGGCTGGGGCCAACGTCCTGACTTTC. As protein: CAISESSGAGANVLTF.

The J gene is TRBJ2-6, the V gene TRBV27; 12 positions match TRBD1. V was pared by 3 bases and J by 3 bases, with 3 bases of the junction left unmatched. CDR3 length: 17 residues. Germline lookup yields CDR1 MNHEY and CDR2 SMNVEV (reference sequence). The CDR3 bases are TGTGCCAGCAGTTTCGGGACAGGGGGCTTTGGGGCCAACGTCCTGACTTTC. It translates to CASSFGTGGFGANVLTF. The whole variable domain, filled in from reference TRBV27 and TRBJ2-6, reads EAQVTQNPRYLITVTGKKLTVTCSQNMNHEYMSWYRQDPGLGLRQIYYSMNVEVTDKGDVPEGYKVSRKEKRNFPLILESPSPNQTSLYFCASSFGTGGFGANVLTFGAGSRLTVL.

The V gene is TRBV19, the J gene TRBJ2-7; 16 bases match TRBD2. CDR1 and CDR2 from the germline V gene are LNHDA and SQIVND (reference sequence). This CDR3 has 17 amino acids. J was trimmed by 2 bases and V by 5 bases; bases with no gene match: 6. This chain's CDR3 is CASSLGLAGGFAYEQYF. As DNA, the CDR3 is TGTGCCAGTAGTTTGGGACTAGCGGGAGGGTTCGCCTACGAGCAGTACTTC. The entire variable domain, with the rest obtained from reference TRBV19 and TRBJ2-7, is as follows: DGGITQSPKYLFRKEGQNVTLSCEQNLNHDAMYWYRQDPGQGLRLIYYSQIVNDFQKGDIAEGYSVSREKKESFPLTVTSAQKNPTAFYLCASSLGLAGGFAYEQYFGPGTRLTVT.

The chain carries TRBV3-1 (or the pseudogene TRBV3-2) and TRBJ2-5; D unresolved. Germline V gives CDR1 LGHDT, CDR2 YNNKEL (reference sequence). This CDR3 spans 15 amino acids. V was shortened by 7 bases and J by 3 bases, with 18 bases between the two germline ends. CDR3 amino acids: CASTSLSNRKETQYF. The DNA of the CDR3 is TGTGCCAGCACCTCTCTTAGCAATCGAAAAGAGACCCAGTACTTC.

The V gene is TRBV9, the J gene TRBJ1-1, with D uncertain. Trimming shortened V by 4 bases and J by 5 bases, and 15 bases separated the two germline ends. The CDR3 has 14 amino acids. The germline V gene encodes CDR1 SGDLS and CDR2 YYNGEE. The CDR3 DNA sequence: TGTGCCAGCAGCCCTCGTCTGGCCTTAACTGAAGCTTTCTTT. This translates into CASSPRLALTEAFF.

The V gene is TRBV5-6, the J gene TRBJ2-6, with TRBD1 identical over 8 bases. The V gene's germline CDR1 is SGHDT and CDR2 YYEEEE. The trim removed 0 bases at V and 2 bases at J, leaving 1 base unmatched. There are 16 residues in the CDR3. The DNA for the CDR3 is TGTGCCAGCAGCTTGGCGACAGGGGCTGGGGCCAACGTCCTGACTTTC. This translates into CASSLATGAGANVLTF. The full variable domain, its missing parts supplied by reference TRBV5-6 and TRBJ2-6, is DAGVTQSPTHLIKTRGQQVTLRCSPKSGHDTVSWYQQALGQGPQFIFQYYEEEERQRGNFPDRFSGHQFPNYSSELNVNALLLGDSALYLCASSLATGAGANVLTFGAGSRLTVL.

This clone has only one observation. The V gene is TRBV7-8, the J gene TRBJ2-3; 14 nucleotides line up with TRBD2. CDR1 and CDR2 (germline): SGHVS, FQNEAQ. The length of the CDR3 is 16 residues. Germline trimming cut 5 bases from V and 6 bases from J; bases unmatched to any gene: 7. The CDR3 DNA sequence: TGTGCCAGCAGCGGCGGGACTAGCGGGAGCAGGGATACGCAGTATTTT. Protein product: CASSGGTSGSRDTQYF.

The J gene is TRBJ1-1, the V gene TRBV27; TRBD1 might be the D (6 bases). Looked up from germline, CDR1 is MNHEY and CDR2 is SMNVEV (reference sequence). V was pared by 3 bases and J by 6 bases, with 17 bases between. CDR3 size: 15 residues. This CDR3 is CASSFRTGFRAEAFF. Written as DNA, the CDR3 is TGTGCCAGCAGTTTTCGAACAGGGTTTCGGGCTGAAGCTTTCTTT.

The CDR3 sequence is CSGLRANYGYTF. CDR3 bases: TGCAGCGGGCTCCGGGCTAACTATGGCTACACCTTC. The rearrangement links TRBV29-1 to TRBJ1-2; D is ambiguous. The CDR3 is 12 amino acids. Germline V gene data show CDR1 as SQVTM and CDR2 as ANQGSEA. V lost 7 bases to trimming and J lost 0 bases, with 9 bases between them.